This entry lists 32 T cell receptor beta chains sequenced from one sample in a study of Ad26.COV2.S vaccination and SARS-CoV-2 variants. Sample treatment: some 19 received Ad26.COV2.S at low or high dose, single or two shots; about 5 received placebo; per-sample allocation not given. Sampling happened 63 days after the first vaccine or placebo injection. Sequencing used immunoSEQ multiplex PCR; TCRdb keeps in-frame clones, though not all of them. Of hundreds of thousands of clones in the sample, approximately 86% were seen once. This material consisted of peripheral blood, taken in a trial of Ad26.COV2.S vaccine versus placebo. All receptors derive from a person between 18 and 65 years old who received the Ad26.COV2.S COVID-19 vaccine or a placebo.

This chain connects TRBV6-2 or TRBV6-3 to TRBJ2-5, with 7 nucleotides matching TRBD1. CDR3 length: 13 amino acids. Unmatched junction bases numbered 3, after V lost 5 bases and J lost 3 bases. Germline CDR1 reads MNHEY; CDR2 reads SVGEGT. In nucleotides, the CDR3 is TGTGCCAGCAGTCCAGGACAGGAAGAGACCCAGTACTTC. Its translation: CASSPGQEETQYF.

The CDR3 protein is CASSYAQGARNTIYF. CDR3 in DNA: TGTGCCAGCAGTTACGCGCAGGGGGCGAGAAACACCATATATTTT. The V gene is TRBV6-5, the J gene TRBJ1-3, with 8 bases aligning to TRBD1. The CDR3 is made up of 15 amino acids. With V trimmed by 2 bases and J by 5 bases, 5 bases remained unmatched. Germline V lookup: CDR1 MNHEY, CDR2 SVGAGI.

The chain joins TRBV7-9 to TRBJ2-3; D is unclear. The CDR3 runs 15 residues. Trimming took 1 base from V and 3 from J, leaving 11 bases between them. CDR1 SEHNR and CDR2 FQNEAQ come from the germline V gene (reference sequence). The CDR3 DNA reads as TGTGCCAGCAGCTTAGATCGGGTCGGTACAGATACGCAGTATTTT. It codes for CASSLDRVGTDTQYF.

The chain carries TRBV1 and TRBJ2-1; TRBD1, the table's D call, was not compared with the DNA. TRBV1 is classified as a pseudogene. This CDR3 is 14 amino acids long. The CDR3 loop reads CTSSPEGRYNEQFF. CDR3 coding DNA: TGCACCAGCAGCCCAGAGGGGCGCTACAATGAGCAGTTCTTC.

This clone has only a few counts. This chain joins TRBV28 and TRBJ2-6; 7 nucleotides match TRBD1. Germline CDR1 reads MDHEN; CDR2 reads SYDVKM. J was trimmed by 0 bases and V by 5 bases; bases with no gene match: 19. CDR3 length: 21 residues. The CDR3 region has the DNA TGTGCCAGCAGTCCGAGGACAGGTCACAAGGTTGGGGTCTCTGGGGCCAACGTCCTGACTTTC. Translating gives CASSPRTGHKVGVSGANVLTF.

This chain links TRBV19 with TRBJ1-6; D remains ambiguous. Germline V CDR1 and CDR2: LNHDA, SQIVND (reference sequence). CDR3 length equals 17 residues. Trimming removed 2 bases from V and 7 bases from J, with 18 bases in between. Here the CDR3 DNA reads TGTGCCAGTAGTATAATTGACAACCTACCGAGGAATTCACCCCTCCACTTT. Protein: CASSIIDNLPRNSPLHF.

The rearrangement links TRBV11-3 to TRBJ2-2, with 16 bases fitting TRBD2. J lost 6 bases, V lost 5 bases, and 6 bases had no gene match. The CDR3 contains 17 residues. Germline values: CDR1 SGHNT, CDR2 YENEEA. The CDR3 spells CASSLGLAGGPSGELFF. CDR3 in DNA: TGTGCCAGCAGCCTGGGACTAGCGGGGGGGCCTTCCGGGGAGCTGTTTTTT.

The V and J genes are TRBV28 and TRBJ2-4; D gene unclear. The CDR3 has 15 amino acids. Between the trimmed V and J ends, which lost 4 bases and 2 bases, there was a span of 12 bases. CDR1 and CDR2 from the germline V gene are MDHEN and SYDVKM. CDR3 sequence (DNA): TGTGCCAGCAGTTCCGCCAGCGAGACCAAAAACATTCAGTACTTC. It codes for CASSSASETKNIQYF.

The chain links TRBV12-5 to TRBJ2-5; D perhaps matches TRBD2 (5 bases). Germline CDR1 is LGHNT and CDR2 is FRNRAP. V shed 1 base and J shed 5 bases, with 8 bases lying between them. This CDR3 region has 13 residues. The CDR3 sequence: CASGLGLIETQYF. The CDR3 nucleotides read TGTGCTAGTGGTTTGGGACTAATTGAGACCCAGTACTTC.

This clone was counted a few times. This chain connects TRBV30 to TRBJ2-3; TRBD2 aligns across 9 bases. This CDR3 region has 15 residues. Germline-derived CDR1 and CDR2 are GTSNPN and SVGIG (reference sequence). J lost 4 bases, V lost 4 bases, and 9 bases had no gene match. The CDR3 coding sequence is TGTGCCTGGAACGTAGCGGGAGTCGCCGCAGATACGCAGTATTTT. Protein sequence: CAWNVAGVAADTQYF.

The chain links TRBV19 to TRBJ2-1, with D possibly being TRBD1 (6 bases). The length of the CDR3 is 14 residues. Germline CDR1 and CDR2: LNHDA and SQIVND (reference sequence). The ends were cut back, 7 bases at V and 0 bases at J, with 10 bases in the middle. The CDR3 sequence is CASKDRSSYNEQFF. In DNA, the CDR3 is TGTGCCAGTAAAGACAGGAGCTCCTACAATGAGCAGTTCTTC.

The J gene is TRBJ2-4, the V gene TRBV6-2 or TRBV6-3; 7 bases are shared with TRBD1. CDR1 is MNHEY and CDR2 is SVGEGT in the germline V gene. The CDR3 has 14 residues. V gave up 3 bases and J gave up 7 bases; unmatched junction bases: 6. CDR3 in DNA: TGTGCCAGCAGTTATATGGGACAGACCAACATTCAGTACTTC. It translates to CASSYMGQTNIQYF.

The chain links TRBV3-1 (or the pseudogene TRBV3-2) to TRBJ2-7; 7 bases are a match to TRBD2. With V trimmed by 1 base and J by 0 bases, 0 bases remained unmatched. Germline V gives CDR1 LGHDT, CDR2 YNNKEL (reference sequence). The CDR3 consists of 14 residues. The CDR3 DNA reads TGTGCCAGCAGCCAAGGGACTAGCTCCTACGAGCAGTACTTC. Translating gives CASSQGTSSYEQYF.

The chain links TRBV6-2 or TRBV6-3 to TRBJ2-7, with D perhaps TRBD1 (6 bases). Germline V gene data show CDR1 as MNHEY and CDR2 as SVGEGT. The V end was cut by 6 bases, the J end by 6 bases, with 15 bases between. The CDR3 extends over 13 amino acids. CDR3 loop: CASSPRYRVEQYF. CDR3 coding DNA: TGTGCCAGCAGCCCTCGTTACAGGGTCGAGCAGTACTTC.

The J gene is TRBJ2-5, the V gene TRBV10-3; 7 bases agree with TRBD1. V was clipped by 11 bases and J by 4 bases; unmatched bases: 10. The germline V gene encodes CDR1 ENHRY and CDR2 SYGVKD. CDR3 length equals 13 residues. CDR3 sequence (DNA): TGTGCCGCCAATACCGACAGGGCAGAGACCCAGTACTTC. Protein: CAANTDRAETQYF.

This chain connects TRBV10-3 to TRBJ1-2; D gene uncertain. V lost 6 bases and J lost 4, with 15 bases in between. The CDR3 has 14 residues. Germline CDR1 and CDR2: ENHRY and SYGVKD. The CDR3 is CAISSEGWSYGYTF. The CDR3 nucleotides are TGTGCCATCAGCTCGGAGGGATGGTCCTATGGCTACACCTTC.

CDR3 sequence (DNA): TGTGCCAGCAGCACAGGACAGGGGAGGTCCTACGAGCAGTACTTC. Translation gives CASSTGQGRSYEQYF. This chain connects TRBV7-2 to TRBJ2-7; the match to TRBD1 covers 9 bases. V lost 5 bases and J lost 1; bases outside the gene matches: 6. This CDR3 is 15 amino acids long. Germline V gene data show CDR1 as SGHTA and CDR2 as FQGNSA. Looking up the rest from reference TRBV7-2 and TRBJ2-7 gives the full variable domain: GAGVSQSPSNKVTEKGKDVELRCDPISGHTALYWYRQSLGQGLEFLIYFQGNSAPDKSGLPSDRFSAERTGGSVSTLTIQRTQQEDSAVYLCASSTGQGRSYEQYFGPGTRLTVT.

The chain combines TRBV14 with TRBJ2-5, with D hard to call. Germline values: CDR1 SGHDN, CDR2 FVKESK. V was pared by 1 base and J by 2 bases, with 8 bases between. The CDR3 contains 14 residues. CDR3 coding DNA: TGTGCCAGCAGCCAAGCAAACTCTCAAGAGACCCAGTACTTC. Amino acids: CASSQANSQETQYF.

The gene calls are TRBV7-9 and TRBJ2-7, with 14 bases matching TRBD2. The CDR3 extends over 17 amino acids. V was clipped by 5 bases and J by 3 bases; unmatched bases: 9. Germline V gene lookup returns CDR1 SEHNR and CDR2 FQNEAQ (reference sequence). The CDR3 region is CASSQTSGGALGYEQYF. DNA of the CDR3: TGTGCCAGCAGCCAGACTAGCGGGGGGGCTCTGGGCTACGAGCAGTACTTC.

The J gene is TRBJ1-4, the V gene TRBV9; tentatively, D is TRBD1 (5 bases). The CDR3 contains 13 residues. Germline V lookup: CDR1 SGDLS, CDR2 YYNGEE. V dropped 4 bases and J dropped 6 bases, with 10 bases sitting between them. The CDR3 DNA follows: TGTGCCAGCAGCCCAGGGCGATATGAAAAACTGTTTTTT. Translated, it gives CASSPGRYEKLFF. The complete variable domain, with remaining parts taken from reference TRBV9 and TRBJ1-4, reads DSGVTQTPKHLITATGQRVTLRCSPRSGDLSVYWYQQSLDQGLQFLIQYYNGEERAKGNILERFSAQQFPDLHSELNLSSLELGDSALYFCASSPGRYEKLFFGSGTQLSVL.

This clone was seen once. The J gene is TRBJ2-4, the V gene TRBV27; D may be TRBD2 (6 bases). With 2 bases removed from V and 5 bases from J, the gap between germline ends came to 10 bases. The CDR3 is 14 residues long. CDR1 and CDR2 (germline): MNHEY, SMNVEV (reference sequence). The CDR3 loop is CASSLSGWENIQYF. The CDR3 bases are TGTGCCAGCAGTTTAAGCGGGTGGGAAAACATTCAGTACTTC.

The rearrangement links TRBV6-6 to TRBJ2-7, with TRBD1 as a possible D gene (6 bases). The V end was cut by 6 bases, the J end by 6 bases, with 21 bases between. Germline lookup yields CDR1 MNHNY and CDR2 SVGAGI (reference sequence). There are 15 residues in the CDR3. CDR3 amino acids: CASSPSGTLYSEQYF. DNA for the CDR3: TGTGCCAGCAGCCCGTCGGGGACACTCTACAGCGAGCAGTACTTC.

The table lists this clone with a count of one. The CDR3 loop reads CASSVGPKNTGELFF. DNA for the CDR3: TGTGCCAGCAGCGTAGGACCAAAAAACACCGGGGAGCTGTTTTTT. This chain uses TRBV9 with TRBJ2-2, with no clear D. Germline V gives CDR1 SGDLS, CDR2 YYNGEE. The CDR3 is 15 residues long. Between the trimmed V and J ends, which lost 0 bases and 2 bases, there was a span of 8 bases. Filled out from reference TRBV9 and TRBJ2-2, the complete variable domain reads DSGVTQTPKHLITATGQRVTLRCSPRSGDLSVYWYQQSLDQGLQFLIQYYNGEERAKGNILERFSAQQFPDLHSELNLSSLELGDSALYFCASSVGPKNTGELFFGEGSRLTVL.

Only a few counts were recorded for this clone. The chain joins TRBV20-1 to TRBJ1-2, with D possibly being TRBD1 (5 bases). This CDR3 comprises 17 residues. Germline V gives CDR1 DFQATT, CDR2 SNEGSKA (reference sequence). The germline V and J ends were trimmed by 3 bases and 7 bases, with 27 bases remaining between them. CDR3 sequence reads: CSASTLRATPEGSGYTF. CDR3 sequence (DNA): TGCAGTGCTAGTACCCTCAGGGCCACCCCGGAGGGCTCTGGCTACACCTTC.

This sequence joins TRBV6-4 and TRBJ2-7; no firm D call. V was pared by 2 bases and J by 5 bases, with 13 bases between. Germline V CDR1 and CDR2: MRHNA, SNTAGT. The CDR3 spans 14 residues. The CDR3 sequence: CASSDRVLLDEQYF. CDR3 sequence (DNA): TGTGCCAGCAGTGACAGGGTCTTGTTAGACGAGCAGTACTTC.

The chain carries TRBV9 and TRBJ1-1; D may be TRBD1 (5 bases). The CDR3 totals 15 residues. Germline V gene lookup returns CDR1 SGDLS and CDR2 YYNGEE. Trimming left V 2 bases short and J 0 bases short, with 11 bases between. CDR3 coding DNA: TGTGCCAGCAGCGTCTCGGGGCTCATGAACACTGAAGCTTTCTTT. It codes for CASSVSGLMNTEAFF.

This clone came up once. V is TRBV24-1 and J is TRBJ2-1; D not certain. Germline CDR1 is KGHDR and CDR2 is SFDVKD. V lost 4 bases and J 9 bases, leaving 12 bases between the germline ends. The CDR3 has 13 residues. The CDR3 region has the DNA TGTGCCACCAGTGACTATAGCCGCGGTGAGCAGTTCTTC. Translated, it gives CATSDYSRGEQFF.

The chain has TRBV10-3 and TRBJ1-6, with D tentatively TRBD1 (5 bases). The CDR3 has 15 amino acids. Germline V gene data show CDR1 as ENHRY and CDR2 as SYGVKD. The germline V and J ends were trimmed by 3 bases and 10 bases, with 16 bases remaining between them. The DNA of the CDR3 is TGTGCCATCAGTGATGGTGGGGGGAGGGAATCACCCCTCCACTTT. Translated: CAISDGGGRESPLHF.

In regard to this clone: Other nucleotide sequences from this sample produce the same CDR3. V and J are TRBV7-9 and TRBJ1-1; D call uncertain. From germline, CDR1 is SEHNR and CDR2 FQNEAQ (reference sequence). This CDR3 has 14 residues. The ends were cut back, 1 base at V and 1 base at J, with 7 bases in the middle. The DNA of the CDR3 is TGTGCCAGCAGCTTAGTACCGGGGAACACTGAAGCTTTCTTT. Encoded protein: CASSLVPGNTEAFF.

The rearrangement uses TRBV6-1 and TRBJ2-7, with 7 bases lining up with TRBD1. The junction had 12 bases not matched to a gene; V was cut back by 3 bases and J by 7 bases. The CDR3 has 15 amino acids. Germline V gene data show CDR1 as MNHNS and CDR2 as SASEGT. The CDR3 is CASSEVIGTAGEQYF. CDR3 coding DNA: TGTGCCAGCAGTGAGGTAATCGGGACAGCCGGGGAGCAGTACTTC.

Here the CDR3 DNA reads TGTGCCAGCAGCCGGGACAGGGACGGTCAGCCCCAGCATTTT. This encodes CASSRDRDGQPQHF. The chain combines TRBV6-5 with TRBJ1-5, with TRBD1 matching 9 bases. Germline V CDR1 and CDR2: MNHEY, SVGAGI. V trimming: 6 bases; J trimming: 6 bases; junction bases outside the gene matches: 6. The CDR3 consists of 14 residues.

In the case of this clone: This specimen includes other DNA sequences encoding the same CDR3. The V call is TRBV7-9, the J call TRBJ2-7; the D is unclear. CDR3 size: 12 residues. Germline V lookup: CDR1 SEHNR, CDR2 FQNEAQ (reference sequence). V dropped 6 bases and J dropped 1 base, with 7 bases sitting between them. In DNA, the CDR3 is TGTGCCAGCAGTCGTGGTTCCTACGAGCAGTACTTC. Amino acid sequence: CASSRGSYEQYF. The full variable domain, rest sourced from reference TRBV7-9 and TRBJ2-7, is DTGVSQNPRHKITKRGQNVTFRCDPISEHNRLYWYRQTLGQGPEFLTYFQNEAQLEKSRLLSDRFSAERPKGSFSTLEIQRTEQGDSAMYLCASSRGSYEQYFGPGTRLTVT.